A single T cell receptor (beta chain) is shown here with its context. With 1 base removed from V and 5 bases from J, the gap between germline ends came to 15 bases. CDR1 is LGHNA, CDR2 YNFKEQ, per germline. CDR3 size: 16 residues. The data stem from a study of blood T cell repertoires in COVID-19. The data were produced by immunoSEQ multiplex PCR, yet TCRdb's version contains in-frame clones alone and is incomplete. Of some 150,000 clones in the sample, approximately 85% are singletons; the top ten hold approximately 8%. This chain joins TRBV4-2 and TRBJ2-1, with D possibly TRBD2 on 6 matching bases. Sequenced sample: peripheral blood. This receptor was taken from a woman aged 55-69 years with COVID-19, enrolled during active disease. The CDR3 DNA sequence: TGTGCCAGCAGCCAAGTTGTGATTAGCGGCAACAATGAGCAGTTCTTC. Amino acid sequence: CASSQVVISGNNEQFF.